This is a list of T cell receptor beta chains from one sample in a study of CD8+ T cells in alopecia areata. Assay used: immunoSEQ multiplex PCR; TCRdb lists only in-frame clones, some missing. Of 80,000 or so clones in the sample, roughly 70% are singletons; the top ten hold about 25%. The sample consisted of CD8+ T cells sorted from blood, taken at week 24, from a patient treated with tofacitinib. The receptors were gathered from a human donor with alopecia areata. Each CDR3 is given with its conserved first and last residue. D genes are given only for firm matches. Part of the rows lack a size; the others show once, few, many or a class for expanded clones.

J | D | V | size | DNA | CDR3
TRBJ2-5 | TRBD2 | TRBV25-1 | - | TGTGCCAGCAGTGATCTACTAGCGGGCGATCAAGAGACCCAGTACTTC | CASSDLLAGDQETQYF
TRBJ2-1 | TRBD2 | TRBV9 | - | TGTGCCAGCAGCGTAGAAGGAGCGGGAGCAAATGAGCAGTTCTTC | CASSVEGAGANEQFF
TRBJ1-1 | TRBD1 | TRBV7-9 | - | TGTGCCAGCAGCCGGGACAGTTCCACTGAAGCTTTCTTT | CASSRDSSTEAFF
TRBJ1-2 | - | TRBV4-3 | - | TGCGCCAGCAGCCAAGATGGTGGGGCCCAACGGTATGGCTACACCTTC | CASSQDGGAQRYGYTF
TRBJ1-3 | TRBD1 | TRBV30 | - | TGTGCCTGGAGTAGGAACGACAGGGCCCCTGGAAACACCATATATTTT | CAWSRNDRAPGNTIYF
TRBJ1-1 | - | TRBV29-1 | - | TGCAGCGTTGAAGTGGTCACTGAAGCTTTCTTT | CSVEVVTEAFF
TRBJ2-1 | - | TRBV4-3 | few | TGCGCCAGCAGCCAGTCGATCGGAATGTACAATGAGCAGTTCTTC | CASSQSIGMYNEQFF
TRBJ2-7 | - | TRBV5-1 | - | TGCGCCAGCAGCCACCCCGAGTCAGGGACAAACTACGAGCAGTACTTC | CASSHPESGTNYEQYF
TRBJ2-3 | TRBD1 | TRBV10-3 | few | TGTGCCATACGCCACGGAAGGACAGGGGGGACGGATACGCAGTATTTT | CAIRHGRTGGTDTQYF
TRBJ2-1 | TRBD2 | TRBV19 | - | TGTGCCAGTACCCGGGGGAGGGCTAATGAGCAGTTCTTC | CASTRGRANEQFF
TRBJ2-7 | - | TRBV6-1 | - | TGTGCCAGCAGTGGCCGGGACGACTTTCAGGTCTACGAGCAGTACTTC | CASSGRDDFQVYEQYF
TRBJ2-5 | - | TRBV4-1 | - | TGCGCCAGCAGCCCAGATTCAAGTGTGACCCAGTACTTC | CASSPDSSVTQYF
TRBJ1-6 | - | TRBV7-2 | few | TGTGCCAGCAGCTTCGTCGGGCAGGCAGATTCACCCCTCCACTTT | CASSFVGQADSPLHF
TRBJ1-2 | - | TRBV27 | - | TGTGCCAGCAGTATGGGACGGCCCCCTGGATATGGCTACACCTTC | CASSMGRPPGYGYTF
TRBJ1-5 | - | TRBV4-1 | - | TGCGCCAGCAGCCAAGGTCAGGGGCTCAATCAGCCCCAGCATTTT | CASSQGQGLNQPQHF
TRBJ2-3 | - | TRBV5-1 | once | TGCGCCAGCAGCGGGGAGAGCACAGATACGCAGTATTTT | CASSGESTDTQYF
TRBJ1-1 | - | TRBV27 | - | TGTGCCAGCAGCCAGACCTGGGGCACTGAAGCTTTCTTT | CASSQTWGTEAFF
TRBJ2-2 | TRBD2 | TRBV29-1 | - | TGCAGCGTTGTAGGCGGGGGGGCTACCGGGGAGCTGTTTTTT | CSVVGGGATGELFF
TRBJ2-7 | TRBD2 | TRBV5-1 | few | TGCGCCAGCAGCTTGTCGTGGACTAGCGGGGGTAACTACGAGCAGTACTTC | CASSLSWTSGGNYEQYF
TRBJ1-1 | TRBD1 | TRBV29-1 | few | TGCAGCGTGACAGGGTCGGTTACTGAAGCTTTCTTT | CSVTGSVTEAFF
TRBJ2-3 | - | TRBV28 | few | TGTGCCAGCAGTTTAAGGGAAGTGGTAAATACGCAGTATTTT | CASSLREVVNTQYF
TRBJ1-2 | - | TRBV27 | - | TGTGCCAGCAGTTGGACAGCACTCGATGGCTACACCTTC | CASSWTALDGYTF
TRBJ1-5 | TRBD1 | TRBV4-1 | - | TGCGCCAGCAGCCGCGGGACAGGGGCTCAGCCCCAGCATTTT | CASSRGTGAQPQHF
TRBJ2-1 | - | TRBV30 | - | TGTGCCTGGAGCGAAGGAGCCGGCGATGAGCAGTTCTTC | CAWSEGAGDEQFF
TRBJ1-2 | TRBD1 | TRBV11-2 | - | TGTGCCAGCAGCTTAGTAGGGGACAGCTATGGCTACACCTTC | CASSLVGDSYGYTF
TRBJ2-3 | - | TRBV7-9 | many | TGTGCCAGCAGCGTGTCTCGAGAGACGCAGTATTTT | CASSVSRETQYF